Listed below are T cell receptor beta chains from one sample, sequenced in a study of PD-L1 blockade in urothelial cancer. TCRdb's copy holds only in-frame clones and misses some; the assay was immunoSEQ multiplex PCR. The sample has about 15,000 clones, around 87% seen once. Source: PBMCs, taken around atezolizumab (anti-PD-L1) treatment. The receptor set was obtained from a man between 65 and 85 years old with urothelial cancer. Both conserved end residues are part of each CDR3. The order of the fields is D gene, J gene, V gene, clone size, CDR3 DNA, CDR3 protein. D genes are given only for firm matches. Some rows mark clone size as missing; the rest say once, few, many or name a class of expanded clone.

d_call: TRBD1
j_call: TRBJ1-1
v_call: TRBV28
clone_size: -
cdr3_nt: TGTGCCAGCAGCCTCCTGGACAGGGCTGCTTTCTTT
cdr3_aa: CASSLLDRAAFF

d_call: TRBD1
j_call: TRBJ2-2
v_call: TRBV5-1
clone_size: -
cdr3_nt: TGCGCCAGCCCCGGGACAGAAAACACCGGGGAGCTGTTTTTT
cdr3_aa: CASPGTENTGELFF

d_call: -
j_call: TRBJ1-1
v_call: TRBV4-1
clone_size: -
cdr3_nt: TGCGCCAGCAGCCAAGAACCGGGCAGGGCCACTGAAGCTTTCTTT
cdr3_aa: CASSQEPGRATEAFF

d_call: -
j_call: TRBJ2-5
v_call: TRBV5-5
clone_size: -
cdr3_nt: TGTGCCAGCAGCTTAATCTCACCTTGGAGGGAGACCCAGTACTTC
cdr3_aa: CASSLISPWRETQYF

d_call: TRBD1
j_call: TRBJ2-7
v_call: TRBV6-5
clone_size: -
cdr3_nt: TGTGCCAGCAGAAGGACAGGGGTAAACGAGCAGTACTTC
cdr3_aa: CASRRTGVNEQYF

d_call: -
j_call: TRBJ2-1
v_call: TRBV5-1
clone_size: -
cdr3_nt: TGCGCCAGCAGCCTGGCTGACTCTCGGTACAATGAGCAGTTCTTC
cdr3_aa: CASSLADSRYNEQFF

d_call: TRBD2
j_call: TRBJ2-3
v_call: TRBV28
clone_size: -
cdr3_nt: TGTGCCAGCAGTTCTATATTGGAACGGGAGGCCATCACAGATACGCAGTATTTT
cdr3_aa: CASSSILEREAITDTQYF

d_call: -
j_call: TRBJ1-3
v_call: TRBV29-1
clone_size: -
cdr3_nt: TGCAGCGTCCAAGGCACAGAACTCGGAAACACCATATATTTT
cdr3_aa: CSVQGTELGNTIYF

d_call: TRBD2
j_call: TRBJ2-1
v_call: TRBV5-1
clone_size: few
cdr3_nt: TGCGCCAGCAGCCCGCGGGGGGGCGGTGAGCAGTTCTTC
cdr3_aa: CASSPRGGGEQFF

d_call: TRBD2
j_call: TRBJ2-7
v_call: TRBV5-4
clone_size: -
cdr3_nt: TGTGCCAGCAGCTTGGCCGGGGGGGGCATGGACTCCTACGAGCAGTACTTC
cdr3_aa: CASSLAGGGMDSYEQYF

d_call: TRBD1
j_call: TRBJ2-5
v_call: TRBV2
clone_size: -
cdr3_nt: TGTGCCAGCAAGACGGACAGGGCGCGGGAGACCCAGTACTTC
cdr3_aa: CASKTDRARETQYF

d_call: -
j_call: TRBJ1-3
v_call: TRBV21-1
clone_size: -
cdr3_nt: TGTGCCAGCAGCAAAGTTCTCGTTAAGGGGTGGGGAAACACCATATATTTT
cdr3_aa: CASSKVLVKGWGNTIYF

d_call: TRBD2
j_call: TRBJ2-3
v_call: TRBV7-2
clone_size: -
cdr3_nt: TGTGCCAGCAGCAAAAACGGACTAGCGGGGGGCACAGATACGCAGTATTTT
cdr3_aa: CASSKNGLAGGTDTQYF

d_call: TRBD2
j_call: TRBJ2-7
v_call: TRBV12-5
clone_size: once
cdr3_nt: TGTGCTAGTGGGGGACTAGCTCGCGACGAGCAGTACTTC
cdr3_aa: CASGGLARDEQYF

d_call: TRBD2
j_call: TRBJ2-1
v_call: TRBV5-1
clone_size: -
cdr3_nt: TGCGCCAGCAGCTTGGCGGCTAGCGGGGGGACCCGGGAGCAGTTCTTC
cdr3_aa: CASSLAASGGTREQFF

d_call: -
j_call: TRBJ1-4
v_call: TRBV2
clone_size: -
cdr3_nt: TGTGCCGGAATCTCGGGGAAGACCAATGAAAAACTGTTTTTT
cdr3_aa: CAGISGKTNEKLFF

d_call: TRBD1
j_call: TRBJ1-2
v_call: TRBV5-1
clone_size: -
cdr3_nt: TGCGCCAGCAGCCGACAGGGAGATGAATATGGCTACACCTTC
cdr3_aa: CASSRQGDEYGYTF